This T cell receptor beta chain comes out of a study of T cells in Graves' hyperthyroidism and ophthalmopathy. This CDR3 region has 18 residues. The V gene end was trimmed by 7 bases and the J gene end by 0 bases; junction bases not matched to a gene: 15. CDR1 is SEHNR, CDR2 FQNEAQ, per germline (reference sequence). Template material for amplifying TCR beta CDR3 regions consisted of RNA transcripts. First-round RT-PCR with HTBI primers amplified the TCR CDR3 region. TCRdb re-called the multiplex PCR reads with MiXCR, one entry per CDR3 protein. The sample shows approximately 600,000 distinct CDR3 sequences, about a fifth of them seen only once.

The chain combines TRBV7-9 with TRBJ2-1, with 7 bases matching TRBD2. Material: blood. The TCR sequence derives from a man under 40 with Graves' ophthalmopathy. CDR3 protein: CASNQQFGEGRSYNEQFF. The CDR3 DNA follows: TGTGCCAGCAATCAGCAATTTGGGGAGGGCCGCTCCTACAATGAGCAGTTCTTC.